This note documents a single T cell receptor beta chain sequence. At one boundary the junction diverges from the germline segment, which might be a read error. Original processing notes: Reference gene primer amplification gave nucleated cell count estimates. The protocol was immunoSEQ multiplex PCR, while the TCRdb copy is restricted to in-frame clones and leaves out a portion. Clonal size and the V and J genes are those of that table, whereas D and trimming came from the DNA. The table records 120,000 or so clones, around 80% of them present only once. The CDR3 has 13 residues. The V gene's germline CDR1 is SGHVS and CDR2 FQNEAQ. This sample stems from a study of blood T cell repertoires in COVID-19. On the study more broadly: There were acute and convalescent COVID-19 samples, and they came from the United States, Italy and Spain.

What was sequenced was peripheral blood. The V gene is TRBV7-8, the J gene TRBJ2-3; TRBD1 or TRBD2 may be the D gene (5 bases each). This clonotype was obtained from a man older than 75 with active or convalescent COVID-19. As DNA, the CDR3 is TGTGCCAGCAACTTAGGGGAGACAGATACGCAGTATTTT. Residues: CASNLGETDTQYF.